This passage covers 2 T cell receptor beta chains from one sample sequenced in a study of T cells in Graves' hyperthyroidism and ophthalmopathy. Amplification yielded TCR beta CDR3 regions, with RNA transcripts as the source. Using the HTBI primer set, a first-round RT-PCR was run on the TCR CDR3. Each CDR3 protein gets one entry after TCRdb re-called the multiplex PCR reads with MiXCR. The table records about 200,000 distinct CDR3 sequences, about a sixth of them present only once. The sample consisted of blood. These TCRs come from a woman in her forties or fifties with Graves' hyperthyroidism.

This clonotype has more than one count but fewer than ten. The chain recombines TRBV27 with TRBJ2-7, with a possible D match to TRBD1 (6 bases). The CDR3 covers 16 residues. Looked up from germline, CDR1 is MNHEY and CDR2 is SMNVEV (reference sequence). V lost 3 bases to trimming and J lost 2 bases, with 17 bases between them. The CDR3 region has the DNA TGTGCCAGCAGTTTCAGTTCAGGGGTTCTAACCTACGAGCAGTACTTC. Translating gives CASSFSSGVLTYEQYF.

V gene TRBV29-1 combines with J gene TRBJ1-5; no clear D. V shed 2 bases and J shed 3 bases, with 11 bases lying between them. The CDR3 contains 14 residues. Germline assignment: CDR1 SQVTM and CDR2 ANQGSEA. The CDR3 reads CSVELDGYNQPQHF. DNA of the CDR3: TGCAGCGTTGAACTGGACGGATACAATCAGCCCCAGCATTTT.